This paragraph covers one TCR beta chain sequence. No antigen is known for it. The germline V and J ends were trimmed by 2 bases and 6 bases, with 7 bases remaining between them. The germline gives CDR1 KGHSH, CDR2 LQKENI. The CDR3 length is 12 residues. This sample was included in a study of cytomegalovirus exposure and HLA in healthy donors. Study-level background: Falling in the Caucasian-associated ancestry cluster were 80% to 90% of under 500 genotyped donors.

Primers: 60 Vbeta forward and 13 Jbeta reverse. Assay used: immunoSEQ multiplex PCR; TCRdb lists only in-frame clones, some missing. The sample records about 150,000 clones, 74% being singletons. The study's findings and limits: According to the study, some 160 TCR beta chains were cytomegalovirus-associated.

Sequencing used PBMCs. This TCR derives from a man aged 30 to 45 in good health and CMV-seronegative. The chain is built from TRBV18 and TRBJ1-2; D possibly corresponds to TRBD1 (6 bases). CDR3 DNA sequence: TGTGCCAGCTCACCATCAGGGGATGGCTACACCTTC. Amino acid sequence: CASSPSGDGYTF.